Here is one T cell receptor (beta chain) with its context. The data were taken from a study of cytomegalovirus exposure and HLA in healthy donors. With 60 Vbeta and 13 Jbeta primers, the PCR was carried out. Clones were read by immunoSEQ multiplex PCR, and TCRdb kept only the in-frame ones, dropping some. Its listing shows 200,000 to 250,000 clones. The V gene's germline CDR1 is GTSNPN and CDR2 SVGIG (reference sequence). Losses at the gene ends were 5 bases for V and 9 bases for J; bases not matched to a gene: 16. There are 15 residues in the CDR3. This chain connects TRBV30 to TRBJ2-7; TRBD1 matches at 10 bases. The sequence came from a girl aged 2-9 years in good health and CMV-seropositive. The sample taken for sequencing was PBMCs. This chain's CDR3 is CAWVVPGQGIAGQYF. The CDR3 DNA sequence: TGTGCCTGGGTGGTACCGGGACAGGGGATAGCCGGGCAGTACTTC.